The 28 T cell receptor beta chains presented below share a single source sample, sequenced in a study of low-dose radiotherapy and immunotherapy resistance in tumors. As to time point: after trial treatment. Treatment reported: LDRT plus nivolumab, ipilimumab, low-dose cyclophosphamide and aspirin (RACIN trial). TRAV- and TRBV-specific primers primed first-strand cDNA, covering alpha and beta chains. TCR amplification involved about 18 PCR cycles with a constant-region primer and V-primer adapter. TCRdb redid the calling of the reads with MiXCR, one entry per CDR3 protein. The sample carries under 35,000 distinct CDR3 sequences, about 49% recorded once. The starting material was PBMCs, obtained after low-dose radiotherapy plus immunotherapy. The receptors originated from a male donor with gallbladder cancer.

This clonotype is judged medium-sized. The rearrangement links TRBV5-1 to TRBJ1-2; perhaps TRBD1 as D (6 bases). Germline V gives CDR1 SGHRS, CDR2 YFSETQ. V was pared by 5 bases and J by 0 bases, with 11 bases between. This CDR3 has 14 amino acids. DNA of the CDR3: TGCGCCAGCAGAGGCGGGGGCTCTAACTATGGCTACACCTTC. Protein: CASRGGGSNYGYTF. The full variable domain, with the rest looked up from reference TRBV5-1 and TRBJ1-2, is KAGVTQTPRYLIKTRGQQVTLSCSPISGHRSVSWYQQTPGQGLQFLFEYFSETQRNKGNFPGRFSGRQFSNSRSEMNVSTLELGDSALYLCASRGGGSNYGYTFGSGTRLTVV.

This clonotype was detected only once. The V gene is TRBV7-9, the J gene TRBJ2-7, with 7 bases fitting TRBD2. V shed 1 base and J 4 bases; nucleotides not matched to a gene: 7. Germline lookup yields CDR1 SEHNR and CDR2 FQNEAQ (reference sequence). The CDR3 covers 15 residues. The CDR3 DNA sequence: TGTGCCAGCAGCTTAGACGGCGGGAGCGGGTACGAGCAGTACTTC. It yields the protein CASSLDGGSGYEQYF. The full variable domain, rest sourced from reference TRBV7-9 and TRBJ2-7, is DTGVSQNPRHKITKRGQNVTFRCDPISEHNRLYWYRQTLGQGPEFLTYFQNEAQLEKSRLLSDRFSAERPKGSFSTLEIQRTEQGDSAMYLCASSLDGGSGYEQYFGPGTRLTVT.

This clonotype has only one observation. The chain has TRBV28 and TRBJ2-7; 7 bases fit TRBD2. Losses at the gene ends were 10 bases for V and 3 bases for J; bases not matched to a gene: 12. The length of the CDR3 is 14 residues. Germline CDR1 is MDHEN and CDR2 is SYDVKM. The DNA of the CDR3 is TGTGCCACCAGAGAAGGGCGGGGGTTCTACGAGCAGTACTTC. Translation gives CATREGRGFYEQYF.

Written as DNA, the CDR3 is TGCGCCAGCAGCCAAGATCCCAGCTTGACGCAGTATTTT. Translated, it gives CASSQDPSLTQYF. The J gene is TRBJ2-3, the V gene TRBV4-3; D unclear. The CDR3 is made up of 13 amino acids. Germline V gene lookup returns CDR1 LGHNA and CDR2 YSLEER. Trimming took 0 bases from V and 9 from J, leaving 10 bases between them.

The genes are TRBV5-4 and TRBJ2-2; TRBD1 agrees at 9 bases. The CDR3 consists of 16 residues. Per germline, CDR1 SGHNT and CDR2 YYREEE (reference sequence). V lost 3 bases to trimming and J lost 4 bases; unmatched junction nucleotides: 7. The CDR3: CASSSGQGPVTGELFF. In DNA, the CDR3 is TGTGCCAGCAGCTCAGGACAGGGGCCGGTCACCGGGGAGCTGTTTTTT.

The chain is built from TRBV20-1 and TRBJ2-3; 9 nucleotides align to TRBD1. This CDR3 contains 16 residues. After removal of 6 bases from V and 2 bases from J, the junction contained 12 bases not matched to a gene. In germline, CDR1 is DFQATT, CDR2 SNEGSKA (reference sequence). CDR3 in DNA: TGCAGTGCAAGAAAACCCGGGACAGGGTTCACAGATACGCAGTATTTT. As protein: CSARKPGTGFTDTQYF.

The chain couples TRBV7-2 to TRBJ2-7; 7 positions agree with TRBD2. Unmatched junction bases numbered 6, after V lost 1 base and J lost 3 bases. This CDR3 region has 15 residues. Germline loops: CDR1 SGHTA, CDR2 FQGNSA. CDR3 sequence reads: CASSLEGTTLYEQYF. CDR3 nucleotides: TGTGCCAGCAGCTTAGAAGGGACTACACTCTACGAGCAGTACTTC.

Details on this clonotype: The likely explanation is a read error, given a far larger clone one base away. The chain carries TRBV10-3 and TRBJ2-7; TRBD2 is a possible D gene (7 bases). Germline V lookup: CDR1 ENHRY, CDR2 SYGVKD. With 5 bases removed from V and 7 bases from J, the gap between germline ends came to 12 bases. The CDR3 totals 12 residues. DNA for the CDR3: TGTGCCATCAGTCGGGGGGCGGGTGAGCAGTACTTC. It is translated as CAISRGAGEQYF.

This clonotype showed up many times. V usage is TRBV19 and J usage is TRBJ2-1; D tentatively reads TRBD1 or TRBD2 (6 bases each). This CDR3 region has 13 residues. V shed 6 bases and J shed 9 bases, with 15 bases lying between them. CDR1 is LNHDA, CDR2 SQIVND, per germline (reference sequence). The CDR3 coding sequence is TGTGCCAGTAGCTATGGGGGGCCGAGTGAGCAGTTCTTC. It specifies CASSYGGPSEQFF.

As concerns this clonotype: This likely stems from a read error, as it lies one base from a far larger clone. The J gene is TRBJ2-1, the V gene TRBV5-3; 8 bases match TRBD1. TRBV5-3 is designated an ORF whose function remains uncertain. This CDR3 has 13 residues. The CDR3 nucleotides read TGTGCCAGCAGCTCGTCCGGGACAGGCTCGCAGTTCTTC. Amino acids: CASSSSGTGSQFF.

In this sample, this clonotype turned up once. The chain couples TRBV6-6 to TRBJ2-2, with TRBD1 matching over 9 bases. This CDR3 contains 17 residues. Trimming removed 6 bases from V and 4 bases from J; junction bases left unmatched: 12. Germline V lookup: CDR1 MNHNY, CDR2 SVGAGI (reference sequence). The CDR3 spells CASRNGQGQGGTGELFF. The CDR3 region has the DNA TGTGCCAGCAGGAACGGACAGGGGCAAGGAGGCACCGGGGAGCTGTTTTTT.

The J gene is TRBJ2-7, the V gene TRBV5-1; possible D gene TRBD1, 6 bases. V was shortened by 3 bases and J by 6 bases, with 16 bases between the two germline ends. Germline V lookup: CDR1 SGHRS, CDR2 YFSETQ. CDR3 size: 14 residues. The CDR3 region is CASSSSQGPGEQYF. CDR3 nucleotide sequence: TGCGCCAGCAGCTCTTCTCAGGGGCCTGGCGAGCAGTACTTC.

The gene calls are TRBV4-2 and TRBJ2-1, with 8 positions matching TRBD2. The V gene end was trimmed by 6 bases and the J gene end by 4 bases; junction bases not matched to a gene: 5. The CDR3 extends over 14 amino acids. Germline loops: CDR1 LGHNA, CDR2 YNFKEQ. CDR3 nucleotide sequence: TGTGCCAGCAGGGTTAGCGGGGATTACAATGAGCAGTTCTTC. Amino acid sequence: CASRVSGDYNEQFF.

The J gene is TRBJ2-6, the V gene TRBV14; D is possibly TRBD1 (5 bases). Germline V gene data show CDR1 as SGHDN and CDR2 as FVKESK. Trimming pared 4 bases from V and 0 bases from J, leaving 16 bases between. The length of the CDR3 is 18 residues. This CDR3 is CASSRFGAQNSGANVLTF. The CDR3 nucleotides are TGTGCCAGCAGCCGCTTTGGGGCCCAGAACTCTGGGGCCAACGTCCTGACTTTC.

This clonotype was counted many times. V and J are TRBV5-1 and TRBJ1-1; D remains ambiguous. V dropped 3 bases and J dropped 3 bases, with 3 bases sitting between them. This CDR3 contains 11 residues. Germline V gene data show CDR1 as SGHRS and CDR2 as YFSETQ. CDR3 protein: CASSSDTEAFF. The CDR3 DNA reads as TGCGCCAGCAGCTCGGACACTGAAGCTTTCTTT.

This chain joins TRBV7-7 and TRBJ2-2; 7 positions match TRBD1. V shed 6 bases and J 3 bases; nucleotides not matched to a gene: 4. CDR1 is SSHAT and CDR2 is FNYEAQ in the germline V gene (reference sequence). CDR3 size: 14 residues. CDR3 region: CASRNRGDTGELFF. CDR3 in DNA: TGTGCCAGCAGGAACAGGGGAGACACCGGGGAGCTGTTTTTT.

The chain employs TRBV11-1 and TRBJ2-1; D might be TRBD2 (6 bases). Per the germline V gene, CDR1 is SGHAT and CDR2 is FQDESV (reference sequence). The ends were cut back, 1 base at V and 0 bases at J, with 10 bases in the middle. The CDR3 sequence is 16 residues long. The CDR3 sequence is CASSLGSGSSYNEQFF. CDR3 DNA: TGTGCCAGCAGCTTAGGTTCCGGGAGCTCCTACAATGAGCAGTTCTTC.

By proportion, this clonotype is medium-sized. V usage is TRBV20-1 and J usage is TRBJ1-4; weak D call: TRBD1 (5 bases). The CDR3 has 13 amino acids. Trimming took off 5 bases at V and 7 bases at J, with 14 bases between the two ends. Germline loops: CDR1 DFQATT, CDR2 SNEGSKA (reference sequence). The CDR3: CSASGISPEKLFF. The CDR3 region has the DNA TGCAGTGCTTCAGGGATTTCCCCTGAAAAACTGTTTTTT.

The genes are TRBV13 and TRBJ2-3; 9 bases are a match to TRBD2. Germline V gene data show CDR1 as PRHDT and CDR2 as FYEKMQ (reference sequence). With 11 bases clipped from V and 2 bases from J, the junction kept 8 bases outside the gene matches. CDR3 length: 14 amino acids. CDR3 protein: CAGRLAELTDTQYF. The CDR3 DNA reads TGTGCCGGTAGACTAGCGGAACTCACAGATACGCAGTATTTT.

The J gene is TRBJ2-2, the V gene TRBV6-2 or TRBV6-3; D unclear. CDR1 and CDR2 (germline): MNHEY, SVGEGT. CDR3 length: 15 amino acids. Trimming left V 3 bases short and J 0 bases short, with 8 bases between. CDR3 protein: CASSYGISNTGELFF. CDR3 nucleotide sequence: TGTGCCAGCAGTTATGGTATATCGAACACCGGGGAGCTGTTTTTT.

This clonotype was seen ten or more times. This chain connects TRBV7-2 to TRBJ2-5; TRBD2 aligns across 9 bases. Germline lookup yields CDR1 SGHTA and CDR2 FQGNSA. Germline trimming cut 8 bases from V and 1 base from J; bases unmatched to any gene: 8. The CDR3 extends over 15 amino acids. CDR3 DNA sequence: TGTGCCAGCGGGCTGACTAGCGGAGTCCAAGAGACCCAGTACTTC. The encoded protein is CASGLTSGVQETQYF.

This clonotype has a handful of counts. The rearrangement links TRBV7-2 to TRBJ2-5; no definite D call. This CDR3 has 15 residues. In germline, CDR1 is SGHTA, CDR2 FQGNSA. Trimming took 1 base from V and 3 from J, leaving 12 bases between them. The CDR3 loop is CASSLGSTREETQYF. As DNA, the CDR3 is TGTGCCAGCAGCTTAGGATCGACTCGTGAAGAGACCCAGTACTTC. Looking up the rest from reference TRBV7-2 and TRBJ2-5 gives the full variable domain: GAGVSQSPSNKVTEKGKDVELRCDPISGHTALYWYRQSLGQGLEFLIYFQGNSAPDKSGLPSDRFSAERTGGSVSTLTIQRTQQEDSAVYLCASSLGSTREETQYFGPGTRLLVL.

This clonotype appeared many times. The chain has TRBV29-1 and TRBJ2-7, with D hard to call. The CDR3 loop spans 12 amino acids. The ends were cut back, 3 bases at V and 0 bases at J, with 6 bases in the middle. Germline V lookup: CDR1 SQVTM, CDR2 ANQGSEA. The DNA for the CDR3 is TGCAGCGTTGAGTCCTACTCCTACGAGCAGTACTTC. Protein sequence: CSVESYSYEQYF.

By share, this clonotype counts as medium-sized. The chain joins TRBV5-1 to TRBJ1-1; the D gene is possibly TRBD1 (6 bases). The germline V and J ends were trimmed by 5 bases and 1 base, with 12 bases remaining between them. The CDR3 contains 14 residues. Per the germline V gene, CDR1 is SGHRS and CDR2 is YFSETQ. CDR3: CASRRTGANTEAFF. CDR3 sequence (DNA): TGCGCCAGCAGGAGAACGGGGGCGAACACTGAAGCTTTCTTT. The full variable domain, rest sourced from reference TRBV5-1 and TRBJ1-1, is KAGVTQTPRYLIKTRGQQVTLSCSPISGHRSVSWYQQTPGQGLQFLFEYFSETQRNKGNFPGRFSGRQFSNSRSEMNVSTLELGDSALYLCASRRTGANTEAFFGQGTRLTVV.

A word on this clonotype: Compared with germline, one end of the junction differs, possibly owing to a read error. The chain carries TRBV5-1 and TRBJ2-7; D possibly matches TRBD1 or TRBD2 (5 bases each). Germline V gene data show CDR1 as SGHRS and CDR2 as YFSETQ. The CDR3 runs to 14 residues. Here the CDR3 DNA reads TGTGCCAGCAGCGCCGCCGGGGCCAGTTGGGAGCAGTACTTC. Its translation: CASSAAGASWEQYF.

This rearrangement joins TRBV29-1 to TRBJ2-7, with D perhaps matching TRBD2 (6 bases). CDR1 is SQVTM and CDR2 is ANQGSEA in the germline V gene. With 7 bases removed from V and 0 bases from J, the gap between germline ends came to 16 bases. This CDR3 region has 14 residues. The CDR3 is CSAETGDRSYEQYF. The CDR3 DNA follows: TGCAGCGCAGAAACGGGGGATCGCTCCTACGAGCAGTACTTC.

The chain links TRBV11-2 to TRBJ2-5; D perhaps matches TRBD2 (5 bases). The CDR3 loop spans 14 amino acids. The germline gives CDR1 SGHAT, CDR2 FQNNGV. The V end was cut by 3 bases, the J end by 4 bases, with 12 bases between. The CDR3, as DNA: TGTGCCAGCAGCTTTACCCTCCGGGGAGAGACCCAGTACTTC. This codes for CASSFTLRGETQYF. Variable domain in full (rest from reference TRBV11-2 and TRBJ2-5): EAGVAQSPRYKIIEKRQSVAFWCNPISGHATLYWYQQILGQGPKLLIQFQNNGVVDDSQLPKDRFSAERLKGVDSTLKIQPAKLEDSAVYLCASSFTLRGETQYFGPGTRLLVL.

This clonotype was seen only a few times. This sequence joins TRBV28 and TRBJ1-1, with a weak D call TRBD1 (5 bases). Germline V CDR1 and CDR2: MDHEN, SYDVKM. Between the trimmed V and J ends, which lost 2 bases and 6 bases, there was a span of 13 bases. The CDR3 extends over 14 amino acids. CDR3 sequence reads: CASSLAHGGAEAFF. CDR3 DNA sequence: TGTGCCAGCAGTTTAGCCCACGGGGGGGCTGAAGCTTTCTTT.